The TCR beta chain under discussion was sequenced for a study of shared clonotypes between healthy human individuals. Study as a whole: Sampling drew on donors who were two women and three men aged 18 to 49.

Clones were read by immunoSEQ multiplex PCR, and TCRdb kept only the in-frame ones, dropping some. Seen here are about 610,000 clones, approximately 96% observed once, and the top ten hold about 0.11%. Germline values: CDR1 SGHAT, CDR2 FQNNGV. V was cut by 2 bases and J by 1 base, with 5 bases left in between. The length of the CDR3 is 14 residues. Overall study findings and caveats: Limited genetic and exposure-history diversity came from having few donors. Estimated clonotype richness was generally higher in naive than memory subsets.

Selected positively for CCR7 and CD45RO-negative, naive CD8 cells excluded terminally differentiated effector memory CD45RA+ cells. The study drew all its donors from Caucasian adults living in Nashville, Tennessee. A few counts support this clone. The antigen remains unidentified. Other DNA sequences in this specimen translate into the identical CDR3. This receptor was obtained from a woman aged 25 to 39 in good health. The sequencing sample was made of naive CD8+ T cells sorted from blood. The genes are TRBV11-2 and TRBJ2-2; D remains ambiguous. CDR3 protein: CASSLRRNTGELFF. In DNA, the CDR3 is TGTGCCAGCAGCTTACGGCGGAACACCGGGGAGCTGTTTTTT.